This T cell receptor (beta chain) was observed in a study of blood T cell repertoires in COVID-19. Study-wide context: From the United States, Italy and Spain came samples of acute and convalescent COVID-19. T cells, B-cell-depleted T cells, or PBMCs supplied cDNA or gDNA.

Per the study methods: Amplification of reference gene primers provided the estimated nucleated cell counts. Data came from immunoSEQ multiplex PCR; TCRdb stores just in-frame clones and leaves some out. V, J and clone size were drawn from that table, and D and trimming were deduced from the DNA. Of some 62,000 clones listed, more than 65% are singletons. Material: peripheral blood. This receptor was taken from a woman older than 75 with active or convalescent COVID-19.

CDR3 nucleotides: TGTGCTAGTGGACCCACAGGGGGCCGGGACACTGAAGCTTTCTTT. It codes for CASGPTGGRDTEAFF. The chain couples TRBV12-5 to TRBJ1-1; the match to TRBD1 covers 9 bases. CDR1 is LGHNT and CDR2 is FRNRAP in the germline V gene. J was trimmed by 3 bases and V by 6 bases; bases with no gene match: 8. The CDR3 is 15 residues long.